This passage covers 17 T cell receptor beta chains from one sample sequenced in a study of blood T cell repertoires in COVID-19. TCRdb keeps only in-frame clones here, not all; method: immunoSEQ multiplex PCR. The table lists about 220,000 clones, approximately 92% of them singletons. Specimen: PBMCs or T cells enriched from blood (not recorded which). The receptor source for this set is a woman between 18 and 29 years old in a cohort exposed to, infected with or recovered from COVID-19 (not recorded which).

V and J are TRBV5-1 and TRBJ2-2, with unresolved D. The CDR3 loop spans 14 amino acids. Germline lookup yields CDR1 SGHRS and CDR2 YFSETQ. V was pared by 4 bases and J by 0 bases, with 7 bases between. The CDR3 reads CASSLRTNTGELFF. CDR3 nucleotide sequence: TGCGCCAGCAGCCTCCGTACGAACACCGGGGAGCTGTTTTTT.

Notes on this clone: Other DNA sequences of this sample code for an identical CDR3. The chain links TRBV19 to TRBJ2-6; a weak D match, TRBD1 (5 bases). The ends were cut back, 5 bases at V and 1 base at J, with 6 bases in the middle. The CDR3 loop spans 14 amino acids. CDR1 is LNHDA and CDR2 is SQIVND in the germline V gene (reference sequence). CDR3 sequence reads: CASSPGSGANVLTF. CDR3 coding DNA: TGTGCCAGTAGTCCAGGGTCTGGGGCCAACGTCCTGACTTTC.

The J gene is TRBJ1-1, the V gene TRBV12-3 or TRBV12-4; D unclear. Trimming shortened V by 6 bases and J by 0 bases, and 5 bases separated the two germline ends. The CDR3 spans 12 residues. The DNA for the CDR3 is TGTGCCAGCAGCAACATGAACACTGAAGCTTTCTTT. This sequence encodes CASSNMNTEAFF.

Only a few counts were recorded for this clone. This chain uses TRBV5-4 with TRBJ2-7; 9 bases agree with TRBD2. CDR3 length: 14 amino acids. Germline V gene data show CDR1 as SGHNT and CDR2 as YYREEE (reference sequence). V gave up 1 base and J gave up 5 bases; unmatched junction bases: 4. CDR3: CASSLPAGGNEQYF. For the CDR3, the DNA is TGTGCCAGCAGCTTGCCAGCGGGAGGCAACGAGCAGTACTTC.

The genes are TRBV15 and TRBJ1-4, with 9 bases aligning to TRBD1. The germline gives CDR1 LNHNV, CDR2 YYDKDF (reference sequence). The length of the CDR3 is 15 residues. Germline trimming cut 5 bases from V and 6 bases from J; bases unmatched to any gene: 7. This chain's CDR3 is CATSEKTGGDEKLFF. The CDR3 region has the DNA TGTGCCACCAGCGAGAAGACAGGGGGTGATGAAAAACTGTTTTTT.

This clone was observed once. The chain employs TRBV21-1 and TRBJ2-1; no check of the table's D call, TRBD2, against the DNA was made. TRBV21-1 is noted as a pseudogene. This CDR3 has 17 amino acids. DNA for the CDR3: TGTGCCAGCAGCAAAGTTTATGCGGTCGGTCCCTGGAATGAGCAGTTCTTC. Protein sequence: CASSKVYAVGPWNEQFF.

The chain employs TRBV5-1 and TRBJ2-3, with 14 bases that match TRBD2. This CDR3 comprises 19 residues. J gave up 0 bases and V 2 bases, and 8 bases lay outside the gene matches. From germline, CDR1 is SGHRS and CDR2 YFSETQ. The DNA of the CDR3 is TGCGCCAGCAGCTTAACCGGGACTAGCGGGGGAACTAGCACAGATACGCAGTATTTT. Its translation is CASSLTGTSGGTSTDTQYF.

The V call is TRBV19, the J call TRBJ2-5; D might be TRBD2 (6 bases). This CDR3 is built from 13 residues. V was pared by 4 bases and J by 6 bases, with 12 bases between. Germline V gene lookup returns CDR1 LNHDA and CDR2 SQIVND (reference sequence). In DNA, the CDR3 is TGTGCCAGTAGTACATCTAGCGTTCAGACCCAGTACTTC. It encodes CASSTSSVQTQYF.

V is TRBV19 and J is TRBJ2-1; 7 nucleotides line up with TRBD1. The CDR3 is 17 amino acids. The V gene's germline CDR1 is LNHDA and CDR2 SQIVND (reference sequence). With 3 bases clipped from V and 5 bases from J, the junction kept 13 bases outside the gene matches. CDR3 sequence: CASSIAGAGTANNEQFF. Here the CDR3 DNA reads TGTGCCAGTAGTATCGCTGGGGCCGGGACAGCGAACAATGAGCAGTTCTTC.

V is TRBV3-1 (or the pseudogene TRBV3-2) and J is TRBJ2-2; 10 bases match TRBD1. V shed 4 bases, J shed 6 bases, and the junction held 5 bases outside the gene matches. Germline CDR1 LGHDT, CDR2 YNNKEL (reference sequence). This CDR3 comprises 15 residues. CDR3 nucleotides: TGTGCCAGCAGCCCCGACAGGGGGCGCTCCGGGGAGCTGTTTTTT. It encodes CASSPDRGRSGELFF.

The V gene is TRBV7-2, the J gene TRBJ1-1; 8 bases align to TRBD1. After removal of 5 bases from V and 6 bases from J, the junction contained 11 bases not matched to a gene. CDR3 length: 15 residues. Germline CDR1 is SGHTA and CDR2 is FQGNSA. Written as DNA, the CDR3 is TGTGCCAGCAGCCCCTACAACAGGGGGAGCGCTGAAGCTTTCTTT. This encodes CASSPYNRGSAEAFF. Using reference TRBV7-2 and TRBJ1-1 for the parts outside the CDR3, the full variable domain is GAGVSQSPSNKVTEKGKDVELRCDPISGHTALYWYRQSLGQGLEFLIYFQGNSAPDKSGLPSDRFSAERTGGSVSTLTIQRTQQEDSAVYLCASSPYNRGSAEAFFGQGTRLTVV.

The V and J genes are TRBV28 and TRBJ2-5; TRBD2 agrees at 9 bases. This CDR3 is 15 amino acids long. CDR1 is MDHEN and CDR2 is SYDVKM in the germline V gene. The junction had 5 bases not matched to a gene; V was cut back by 3 bases and J by 3 bases. The CDR3 loop reads CASSFRLAGKETQYF. The CDR3 DNA sequence: TGTGCCAGCAGTTTTAGGCTAGCGGGGAAAGAGACCCAGTACTTC.

This sequence joins TRBV18 and TRBJ2-7; TRBD2 matches 16 bases. CDR3 length: 17 amino acids. Unmatched junction bases numbered 7, after V lost 5 bases and J lost 3 bases. CDR1 is KGHSH, CDR2 LQKENI, per germline. CDR3 amino acids: CASSSGTSGRAGYEQYF. CDR3 DNA: TGTGCCAGCTCATCAGGGACTAGCGGGAGGGCAGGCTACGAGCAGTACTTC.

CDR3 bases: TGTGCCAGCAGTATAGGACAGGGAGGCACTGAAGCTTTCTTT. Protein sequence: CASSIGQGGTEAFF. The rearrangement uses TRBV2 and TRBJ1-1, with 8 bases fitting TRBD1. The CDR3 spans 14 residues. Germline V gives CDR1 SNHLY, CDR2 FYNNEI. The trim removed 5 bases at V and 4 bases at J, leaving 6 bases unmatched.

The chain links TRBV7-2 to TRBJ1-5; the D is unclear. The V end was cut by 1 base, the J end by 6 bases, with 10 bases between. CDR1 is SGHTA, CDR2 FQGNSA, per germline. The CDR3 has 14 residues. As DNA, the CDR3 is TGTGCCAGCAGCTTAGGGAAGGCGGGTCAGCCCCAGCATTTT. Protein product: CASSLGKAGQPQHF. The entire variable domain, with the rest obtained from reference TRBV7-2 and TRBJ1-5, is as follows: GAGVSQSPSNKVTEKGKDVELRCDPISGHTALYWYRQSLGQGLEFLIYFQGNSAPDKSGLPSDRFSAERTGGSVSTLTIQRTQQEDSAVYLCASSLGKAGQPQHFGDGTRLSIL.

The chain combines TRBV30 with TRBJ2-2; TRBD2 is a possible D gene (5 bases). The germline gives CDR1 GTSNPN, CDR2 SVGIG (reference sequence). The CDR3 has 13 residues. V was shortened by 5 bases and J by 7 bases, with 14 bases between the two germline ends. CDR3 coding DNA: TGTGCCTGGCACCGGCGACGGGGCGGGGAGCTGTTTTTT. This codes for CAWHRRRGGELFF.

This chain connects TRBV28 to TRBJ1-2; no clear D gene. V shed 10 bases and J shed 7 bases, with 13 bases lying between them. The length of the CDR3 is 11 residues. Germline CDR1 is MDHEN and CDR2 is SYDVKM. The CDR3 DNA reads TGTGCCACGAGTTTAACTTTTGGCTACACCTTC. This gives the protein CATSLTFGYTF.